The T cell receptor (beta chain) under discussion was sequenced for a study of post-analysis software for immune sequencing data. Study findings and constraints: The authors found that F measure strongly co-clustered same-batch samples. Those with multiple sclerosis, the patient group, showed significantly lower normalized Chao1 diversity than controls. Among a handful of TRBV segments more frequent in patients than controls were TRBV5-6, TRBV5-1 and TRBV20-1.

About this clonotype itself: Its target is not known.

This CDR3 contains 10 residues. The germline CDR1 and CDR2 sequences are SEHNR and FQNEAQ (reference sequence). Deletions cut 9 bases from V and 11 bases from J, with 13 bases between. cDNA libraries of TCR beta carried unique molecular identifiers. Input amounts of 1 to 10 million T cells were used. These gave about 500,000 cDNA molecules, so each molecule approximated one T cell. TCRdb itself ran the PCR reads through MiXCR, one entry per CDR3 protein. The sample records hundreds of thousands of distinct CDR3 sequences, under 55% being singletons. Sequenced input: blood. The clonotype originates from a girl between 10 and 17 years old with multiple sclerosis. The chain uses TRBV7-9 and TRBJ2-5; D gene unclear. CDR3 sequence: CASQSNEQYF. The CDR3 nucleotides read TGTGCCAGTCAAAGTAATGAGCAGTACTTC.